The clone carrying this TCR beta chain was detected only a few times. Its specificity is unknown. Via MiXCR, TCRdb re-called the RT-PCR reads, giving one row per CDR3 protein. The sample lists around 530,000 distinct CDR3 sequences; over 9.5% were seen once. The data were obtained in a study of response to subunit inactivated influenza vaccine. Regarding the study as a whole: Authors suggested few new T cells are recruited by each seasonal influenza vaccination.

This CDR3 is 18 amino acids long. Trimming cost V 4 bases and J 4 bases, with 25 bases left between them. Germline CDR1 is MNHEY and CDR2 is SVGAGI. The rearrangement joins TRBV6-5 to TRBJ1-2; a weak D match, TRBD1 (5 bases). Sequenced material: PBMCs from blood, taken on the day of vaccination. The source is a man aged 45-60 years who received an inactivated influenza vaccine. The CDR3 DNA sequence: TGTGCCAGCAGTTCATCATCTTTGGGGCTCATCCCCCCCTATGGCTACACCTTC. This gives the protein CASSSSSLGLIPPYGYTF.